A single sample is the source of the 5 T cell receptor beta chains below, sequenced in a study of cytomegalovirus exposure and HLA in healthy donors. The PCR was carried out with 60 Vbeta primers and 13 Jbeta primers. The method was immunoSEQ multiplex PCR; TCRdb's version includes in-frame clones alone and lacks a portion of them. The sample comprises about 160,000 clones, about 72% of which are singletons, and over 1.2% rests with the top ten. The sequencing sample was made of PBMCs. Receptor source: a man aged 55 to 70 in good health and CMV-seronegative.

The chain couples TRBV29-1 to TRBJ2-2, with D possibly TRBD1 on 5 matching bases. Deletions cut 6 bases from V and 4 bases from J, with 12 bases between. This CDR3 spans 13 amino acids. Looked up from germline, CDR1 is SQVTM and CDR2 is ANQGSEA. CDR3 DNA: TGCAGCGTCGGGCAAGGGGTCACCGGGGAGCTGTTTTTT. This codes for CSVGQGVTGELFF.

The chain uses TRBV2 and TRBJ1-2; D possibly corresponds to TRBD1 (6 bases). V lost 8 bases and J lost 4, with 17 bases in between. Germline CDR1 reads SNHLY; CDR2 reads FYNNEI. The CDR3 runs to 14 residues. The CDR3 here is CASDFGGQSYGYTF. DNA of the CDR3: TGTGCCAGCGACTTTGGCGGACAGTCCTATGGCTACACCTTC.

The rearrangement joins TRBV7-8 to TRBJ1-6; 9 bases fit TRBD1. CDR1 and CDR2 (germline): SGHVS, FQNEAQ. This CDR3 contains 14 residues. V was pared by 2 bases and J by 14 bases, with 7 bases of the junction left unmatched. The CDR3 DNA reads TGTGCCAGCAGCTTACGGACAGGGGAGTCGACCCTCCACTTT. As protein: CASSLRTGESTLHF.

The chain recombines TRBV7-8 with TRBJ1-5; 10 nucleotides agree with TRBD1. CDR1 is SGHVS, CDR2 FQNEAQ, per germline. This CDR3 comprises 16 residues. With V trimmed by 1 base and J by 4 bases, 4 bases remained unmatched. The CDR3 reads CASSLGDRGGNQPQHF. CDR3 DNA: TGTGCCAGCAGCTTAGGGGACAGGGGAGGGAATCAGCCCCAGCATTTT.

The table lists this clone with a few counts. The chain is built from TRBV28 and TRBJ2-7, with no clear D. CDR1 and CDR2 from the germline V gene are MDHEN and SYDVKM. The ends were cut back, 4 bases at V and 3 bases at J, with 7 bases in the middle. This CDR3 has 12 residues. The CDR3 is CASSSPIYEQYF. For the CDR3, the DNA is TGTGCCAGCAGTTCTCCTATCTACGAGCAGTACTTC.